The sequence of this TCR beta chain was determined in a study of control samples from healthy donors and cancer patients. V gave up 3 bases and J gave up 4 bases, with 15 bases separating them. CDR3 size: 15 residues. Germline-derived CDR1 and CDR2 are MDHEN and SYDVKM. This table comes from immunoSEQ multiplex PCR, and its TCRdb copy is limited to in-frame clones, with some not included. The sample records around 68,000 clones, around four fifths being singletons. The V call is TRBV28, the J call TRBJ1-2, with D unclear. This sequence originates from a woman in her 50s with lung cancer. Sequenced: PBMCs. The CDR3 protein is CASSFEAGLGYGYTF. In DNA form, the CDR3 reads TGTGCCAGCAGTTTCGAGGCAGGACTAGGCTATGGCTACACCTTC.